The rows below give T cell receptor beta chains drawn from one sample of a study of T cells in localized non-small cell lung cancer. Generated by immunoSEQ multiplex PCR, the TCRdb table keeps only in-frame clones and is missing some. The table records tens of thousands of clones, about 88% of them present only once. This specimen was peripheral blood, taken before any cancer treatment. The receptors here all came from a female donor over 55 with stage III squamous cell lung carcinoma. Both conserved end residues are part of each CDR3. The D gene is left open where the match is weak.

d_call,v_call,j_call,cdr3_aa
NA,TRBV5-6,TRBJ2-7,CASSLVRGKTYEQYF
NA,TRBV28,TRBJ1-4,CASSLPGRRNEKLFF
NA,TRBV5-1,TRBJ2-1,CASSSTGTPGDEQFF
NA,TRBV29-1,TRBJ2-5,CSGTTGFQETQYF
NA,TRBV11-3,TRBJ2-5,CASSLRARQGGQETQYF
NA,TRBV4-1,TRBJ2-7,CASSQVSPASHPGGYEQYF
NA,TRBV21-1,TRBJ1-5,CASSTWYQPQHF
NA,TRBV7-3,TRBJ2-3,CASSFIEGNTQYF
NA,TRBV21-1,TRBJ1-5,CASSKEPRVRNQPQHF
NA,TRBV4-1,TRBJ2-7,CASSPVGGVTYEQYF
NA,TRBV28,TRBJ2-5,CASSHPYKEAQYF
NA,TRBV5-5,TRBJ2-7,CASATAPSSYEQYF
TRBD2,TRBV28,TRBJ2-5,CASSSITSGGNFQETQYF
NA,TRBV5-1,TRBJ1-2,CASSLVSGPGRYTF
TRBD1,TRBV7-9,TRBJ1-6,CASSSSWGQGNNSPLHF
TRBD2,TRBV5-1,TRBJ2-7,CASSTGTSGDEQYF
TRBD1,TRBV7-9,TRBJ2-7,CASSARDRGWQYF
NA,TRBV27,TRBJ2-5,CASSLWAGWGETQYF
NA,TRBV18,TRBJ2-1,CASSSLGNEQFF
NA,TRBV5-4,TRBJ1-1,CATLGHPNTEAFF
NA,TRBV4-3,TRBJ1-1,CASSQEGVDTEAFF
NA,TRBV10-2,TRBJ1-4,CASSLLRVDEKLFF
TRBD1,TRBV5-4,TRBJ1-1,CASSGQGASTEAFF
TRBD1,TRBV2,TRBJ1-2,CASNRQGAGYTF
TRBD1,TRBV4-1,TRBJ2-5,CASSQGGQPNQETQYF
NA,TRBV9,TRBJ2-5,CASSVDGSMGRTQYF
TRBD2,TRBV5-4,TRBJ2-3,CASSLVAGGPDTQYF
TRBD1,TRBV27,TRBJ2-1,CASRGGWGQGHYNEQFF
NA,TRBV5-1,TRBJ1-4,CASSWNGGIEKLFF
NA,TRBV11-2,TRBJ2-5,CASTLTPKIGGETQYF
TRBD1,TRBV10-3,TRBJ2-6,CATHTGQGPGANVLTF
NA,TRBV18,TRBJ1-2,CASSPPIPDSSNYGYTF
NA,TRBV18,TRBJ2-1,CASSPEKVNEQFF